This T cell receptor (beta chain) was observed in a study of shared clonotypes between healthy human individuals. Study as a whole: CD8 memory received one plate per donor, CD8 naive two, CD4 memory three and CD4 naive three. Overall study findings and caveats: It was only blood that was sampled, and tissue repertoires likely differ. It was anticipated that sequencing depth would influence how many clonotypes donors shared. Relative to clonotypes present in all four donors, those not shared had lower generation probabilities.

Data came from immunoSEQ multiplex PCR; TCRdb stores just in-frame clones and leaves some out. The repertoire has about 1.1 million clones, 77% of them found once; the top ten carry 0.85% to 1%. Regarding this clone: The target antigen is unknown. The same CDR3 arises from other DNA sequences in this sample as well.

V dropped 4 bases and J dropped 8; count of bases not matched to a gene: 4. The CDR3 extends over 13 amino acids. CDR1 and CDR2 (germline): SGHRS, YFSETQ. The rearrangement joins TRBV5-1 to TRBJ1-2, with 11 nucleotides matching TRBD1. Sequenced input: memory CD4+ T cells from PBMCs. The subset was: CD45RA-negative fraction. The receptor comes from a man between 18 and 29 years old in good health. Some clones in this sample may be carry-over from other donors' samples. The CDR3 protein is CASSPGQGEGYTF. CDR3 bases: TGCGCCAGCAGCCCGGGACAGGGGGAAGGCTACACCTTC.